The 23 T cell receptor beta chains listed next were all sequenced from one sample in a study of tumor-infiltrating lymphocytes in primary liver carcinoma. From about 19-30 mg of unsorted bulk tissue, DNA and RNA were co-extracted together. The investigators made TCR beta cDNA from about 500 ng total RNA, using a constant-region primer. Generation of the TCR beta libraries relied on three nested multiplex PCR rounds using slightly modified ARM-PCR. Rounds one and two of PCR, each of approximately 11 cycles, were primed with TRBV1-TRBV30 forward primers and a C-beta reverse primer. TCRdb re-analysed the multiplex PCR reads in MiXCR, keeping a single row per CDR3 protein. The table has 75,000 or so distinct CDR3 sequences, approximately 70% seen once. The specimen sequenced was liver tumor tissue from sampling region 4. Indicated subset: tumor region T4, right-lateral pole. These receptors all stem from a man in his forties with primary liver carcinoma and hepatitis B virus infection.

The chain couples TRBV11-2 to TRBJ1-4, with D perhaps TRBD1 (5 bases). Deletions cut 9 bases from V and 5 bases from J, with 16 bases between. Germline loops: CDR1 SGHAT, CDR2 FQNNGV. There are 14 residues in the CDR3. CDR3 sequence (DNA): TGTGCCAGTAGCCTGGGTTCAGGGAATGAAAAACTGTTTTTT. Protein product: CASSLGSGNEKLFF.

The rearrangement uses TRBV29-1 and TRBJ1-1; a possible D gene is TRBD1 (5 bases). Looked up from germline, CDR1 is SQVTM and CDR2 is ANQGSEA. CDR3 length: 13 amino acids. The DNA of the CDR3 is TGCACCGTAACGGACATGGGGCACACTGAAGCTTTCTTT. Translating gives CTVTDMGHTEAFF.

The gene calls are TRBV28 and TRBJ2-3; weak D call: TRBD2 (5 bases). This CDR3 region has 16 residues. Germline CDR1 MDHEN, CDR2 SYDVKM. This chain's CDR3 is CVSSSREGKRPDTQYF. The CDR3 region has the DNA TGTGTCAGTAGTTCCCGAGAGGGTAAACGGCCAGATACGCAGTATTTT.

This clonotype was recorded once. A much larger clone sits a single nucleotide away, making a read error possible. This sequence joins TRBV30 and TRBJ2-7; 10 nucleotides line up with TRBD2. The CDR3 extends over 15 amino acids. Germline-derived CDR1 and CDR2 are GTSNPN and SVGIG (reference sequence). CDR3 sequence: CVWRSTLAGEDEQYF. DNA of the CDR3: TGTGTCTGGCGCTCAACCCTAGCGGGAGAAGACGAGCAGTACTTC.

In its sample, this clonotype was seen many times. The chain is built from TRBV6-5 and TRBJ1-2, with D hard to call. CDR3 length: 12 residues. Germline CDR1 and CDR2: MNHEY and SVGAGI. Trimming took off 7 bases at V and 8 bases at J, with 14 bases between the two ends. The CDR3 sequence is CASNPGLGGYTF. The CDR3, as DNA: TGTGCCAGCAATCCGGGGTTGGGCGGCTACACCTTC.

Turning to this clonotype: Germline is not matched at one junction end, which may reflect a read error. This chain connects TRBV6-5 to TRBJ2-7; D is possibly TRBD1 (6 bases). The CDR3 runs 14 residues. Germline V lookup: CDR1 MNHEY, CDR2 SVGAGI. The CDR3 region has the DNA TGTGCCAGCAGCCACGACAGGTCGACCTACGAGCAGTACTTT. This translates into CASSHDRSTYEQYF.

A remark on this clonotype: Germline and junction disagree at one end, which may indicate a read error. CDR3 DNA: TGTACCAGCAGTACTTCTAGCGGCTCCTATAATGAGCAGTTCTTC. It is translated as CTSSTSSGSYNEQFF. The chain couples TRBV12-3 or TRBV12-4 to TRBJ2-1; 7 bases are shared with TRBD2. This CDR3 spans 15 amino acids.

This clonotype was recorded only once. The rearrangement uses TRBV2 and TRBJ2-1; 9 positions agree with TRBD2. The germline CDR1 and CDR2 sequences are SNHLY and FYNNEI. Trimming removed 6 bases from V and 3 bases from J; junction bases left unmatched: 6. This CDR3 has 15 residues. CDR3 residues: CASSHGTSRYNEQFF. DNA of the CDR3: TGTGCCAGCAGCCACGGGACTAGCCGCTACAATGAGCAGTTCTTC.

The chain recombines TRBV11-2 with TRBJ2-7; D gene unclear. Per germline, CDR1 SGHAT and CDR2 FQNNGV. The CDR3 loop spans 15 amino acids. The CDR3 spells CASSTAPGPGYKQYV. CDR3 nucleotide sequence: TGTGCCAGCAGCACGGCACCGGGCCCGGGCTACAAGCAGTACGTC.

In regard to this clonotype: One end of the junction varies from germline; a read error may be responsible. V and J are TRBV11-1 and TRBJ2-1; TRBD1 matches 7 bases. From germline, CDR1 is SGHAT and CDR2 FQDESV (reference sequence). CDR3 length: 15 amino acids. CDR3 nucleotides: TGTGCCAGCAGACCCACAGGGGTTCTGGGCAATGAGCAGTCCTTC. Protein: CASRPTGVLGNEQSF. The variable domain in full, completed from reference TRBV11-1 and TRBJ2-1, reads EAEVAQSPRYKITEKSQAVAFWCDPISGHATLYWYRQILGQGPELLVQFQDESVVDDSQLPKDRFSAERLKGVDSTLKIQPAELGDSAMYLCASRPTGVLGNEQSFGPGTRLTVL.

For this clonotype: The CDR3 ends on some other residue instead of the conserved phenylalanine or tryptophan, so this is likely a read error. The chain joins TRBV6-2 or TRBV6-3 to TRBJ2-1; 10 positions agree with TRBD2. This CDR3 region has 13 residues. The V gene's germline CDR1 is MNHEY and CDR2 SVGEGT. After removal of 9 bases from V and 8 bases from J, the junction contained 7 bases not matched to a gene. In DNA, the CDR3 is TGTGCCAGTACTGCTAGCGGGAGCCATGAGCAGTTCATC. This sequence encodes CASTASGSHEQFI.

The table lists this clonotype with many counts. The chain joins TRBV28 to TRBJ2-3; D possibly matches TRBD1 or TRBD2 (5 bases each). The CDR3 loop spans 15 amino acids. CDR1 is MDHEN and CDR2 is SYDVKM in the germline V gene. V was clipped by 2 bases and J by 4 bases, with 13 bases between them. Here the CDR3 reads CASSLRGRGADTQYF. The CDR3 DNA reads TGTGCCAGCAGTTTACGAGGCAGAGGGGCAGATACGCAGTATTTT.

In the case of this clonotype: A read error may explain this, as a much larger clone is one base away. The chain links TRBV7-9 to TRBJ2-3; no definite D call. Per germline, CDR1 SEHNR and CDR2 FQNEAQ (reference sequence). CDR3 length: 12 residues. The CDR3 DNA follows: TGTGCCTGCAGCTCGAGTAGAGATACGCAGTATTTT. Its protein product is CACSSSRDTQYF. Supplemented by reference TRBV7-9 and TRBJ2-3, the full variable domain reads DTGVSQNPRHKITKRGQNVTFRCDPISEHNRLYWYRQTLGQGPEFLTYFQNEAQLEKSRLLSDRFSAERPKGSFSTLEIQRTEQGDSAMYLCACSSSRDTQYFGPGTRLTVL.

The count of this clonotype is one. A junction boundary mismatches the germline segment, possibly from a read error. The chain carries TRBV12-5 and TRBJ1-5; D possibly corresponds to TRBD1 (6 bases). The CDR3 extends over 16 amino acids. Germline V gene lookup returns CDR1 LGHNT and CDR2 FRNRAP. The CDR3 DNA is TGTGTTAGTGGTTTGCGGGGGCAGGGGCAGAAGCAGCCCCAGCATTTT. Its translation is CVSGLRGQGQKQPQHF.

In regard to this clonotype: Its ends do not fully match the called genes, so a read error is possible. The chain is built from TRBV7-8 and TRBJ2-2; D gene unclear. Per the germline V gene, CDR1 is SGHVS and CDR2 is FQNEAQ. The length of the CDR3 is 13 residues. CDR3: CASSLPPPGELFF. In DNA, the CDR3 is TGTGCCAGCAGCTTACCCCCACCCGGAGAGCTGTTTTTT. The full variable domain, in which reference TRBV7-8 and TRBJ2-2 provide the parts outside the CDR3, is GAGVSQSPRYKVAKRGQDVALRCDPISGHVSLFWYQQALGQGPEFLTYFQNEAQLDKSGLPSDRFFAERPEGSVSTLKIQRTQQEDSAVYLCASSLPPPGELFFGEGSRLTVL.

Here the CDR3 reads CASTPGHAETQYF. Written as DNA, the CDR3 is TGTGCCAGCACCCCCGGCCATGCGGAAACCCAGTACTTC. The rearrangement uses TRBV12-3 or TRBV12-4 and TRBJ2-5; D unclear. Trimming pared 7 bases from V and 8 bases from J, leaving 17 bases between. This CDR3 has 13 amino acids.

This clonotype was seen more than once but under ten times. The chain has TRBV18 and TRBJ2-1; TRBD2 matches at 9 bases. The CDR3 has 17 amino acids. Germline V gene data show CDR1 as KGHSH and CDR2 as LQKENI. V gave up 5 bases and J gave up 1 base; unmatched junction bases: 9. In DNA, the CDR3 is TGTGCCAGCTCATCTACGACTAGCGGTGTTTCCTACAATGAGCAGTTCTTC. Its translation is CASSSTTSGVSYNEQFF.

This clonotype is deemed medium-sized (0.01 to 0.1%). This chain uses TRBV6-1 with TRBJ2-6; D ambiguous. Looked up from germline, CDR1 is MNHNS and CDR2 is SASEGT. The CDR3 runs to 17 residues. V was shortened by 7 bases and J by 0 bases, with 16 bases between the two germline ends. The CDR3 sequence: CASTFDWGSSGANVLTF. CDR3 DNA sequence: TGTGCCAGCACTTTCGATTGGGGAAGCTCTGGGGCCAACGTCCTGACTTTC.

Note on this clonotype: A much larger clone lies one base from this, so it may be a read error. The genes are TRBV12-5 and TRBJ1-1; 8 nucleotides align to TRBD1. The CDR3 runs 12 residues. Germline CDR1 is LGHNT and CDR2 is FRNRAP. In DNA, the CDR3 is TGTGCTAGTGGTTTAGGACAGGGCGCGGCTCTCTTT. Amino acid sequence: CASGLGQGAALF.

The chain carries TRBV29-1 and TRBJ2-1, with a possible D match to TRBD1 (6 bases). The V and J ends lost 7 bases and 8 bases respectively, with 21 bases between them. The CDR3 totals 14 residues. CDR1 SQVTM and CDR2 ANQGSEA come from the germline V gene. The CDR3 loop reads CSGLSRQAVDEQFF. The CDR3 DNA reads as TGCAGCGGATTGTCGAGACAGGCGGTGGATGAGCAGTTCTTC.

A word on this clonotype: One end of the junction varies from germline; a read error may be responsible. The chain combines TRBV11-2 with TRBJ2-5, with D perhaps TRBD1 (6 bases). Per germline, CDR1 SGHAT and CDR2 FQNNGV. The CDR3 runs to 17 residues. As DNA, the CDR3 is TGTACCAGCTACTTAGTCAGTGGGGGCAGTCGGCAAGAGACCCAGTACTTC. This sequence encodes CTSYLVSGGSRQETQYF.

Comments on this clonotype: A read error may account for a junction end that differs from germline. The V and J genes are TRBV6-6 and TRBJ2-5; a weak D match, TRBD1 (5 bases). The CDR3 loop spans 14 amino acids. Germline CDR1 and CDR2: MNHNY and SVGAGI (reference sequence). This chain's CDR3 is CTSSLVTVIETQYF. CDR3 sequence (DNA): TGTACCAGCAGTTTGGTGACAGTGATCGAGACCCAGTACTTC.

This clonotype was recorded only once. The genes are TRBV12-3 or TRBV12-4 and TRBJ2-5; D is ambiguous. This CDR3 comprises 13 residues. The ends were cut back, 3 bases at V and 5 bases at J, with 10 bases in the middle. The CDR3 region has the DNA TGTGCCAGCAGTTTGTTACCACATGAGACCCAGTACTTC. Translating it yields CASSLLPHETQYF.